This is a list of T cell receptor beta chains from one sample in a study of blood T cell repertoires in COVID-19. Using immunoSEQ multiplex PCR, the repertoire was profiled, and TCRdb retains in-frame clones only, with some absent. The sample shows 70,000 or so clones, about four fifths of them seen only once. Sequenced: peripheral blood. These receptors came from a man aged 70 or older with acute or convalescent COVID-19. The CDR3 runs from the conserved cysteine through the conserved F or W. Each record gives: CDR3 DNA, CDR3 protein, clone size, D gene, V gene, J gene. A D gene is named only where the DNA matches it firmly. Clone size is not always given. Where it is, it says once, few, many or a class for expanded clones.

CDR3nt: TGTGCCAGCTCTCTGGACAGTACCCTCAATCAGCCCCAGCATTTT
CDR3aa: CASSLDSTLNQPQHF
abundance: NA
d_gene: NA
v_gene: TRBV18
j_gene: TRBJ1-5

CDR3nt: TGTGCCAGCAGCCCGCGGACAGGGGAGGTTGGTGGCTACACCTTC
CDR3aa: CASSPRTGEVGGYTF
abundance: NA
d_gene: TRBD1
v_gene: TRBV9
j_gene: TRBJ1-2

CDR3nt: TGTGCCAGCAGCTTAGCGTCCAGGGGAAACTATGGCTACACCTTC
CDR3aa: CASSLASRGNYGYTF
abundance: NA
d_gene: NA
v_gene: TRBV7-8
j_gene: TRBJ1-2

CDR3nt: TGTGCCAGCAGCTACCGGGACAGGGGGCTCGGGGAGCTGTTTTTT
CDR3aa: CASSYRDRGLGELFF
abundance: NA
d_gene: TRBD1
v_gene: TRBV7-6
j_gene: TRBJ2-2

CDR3nt: TGTGCCAGCATGTGGGGCGTAGACACTGAAGCTTTCTTT
CDR3aa: CASMWGVDTEAFF
abundance: NA
d_gene: NA
v_gene: TRBV6-5
j_gene: TRBJ1-1

CDR3nt: TGTGCCAGCAGTCGGATCGAGGCCTACGAGCAGTACTTC
CDR3aa: CASSRIEAYEQYF
abundance: NA
d_gene: NA
v_gene: TRBV6-5
j_gene: TRBJ2-7

CDR3nt: TGTGCCATCAGTGCCACAGGGGGAGCTTTCTTT
CDR3aa: CAISATGGAFF
abundance: few
d_gene: TRBD1
v_gene: TRBV10-3
j_gene: TRBJ1-1

CDR3nt: TGTGCCAGCAGCCCTAAAGGGCAGGGCTCCTACGAGCAGTACTTC
CDR3aa: CASSPKGQGSYEQYF
abundance: NA
d_gene: NA
v_gene: TRBV11-2
j_gene: TRBJ2-7

CDR3nt: TGTGCCAGCAGTTACCCCCCCAGGGGCCAAGAGACCCAGTACTTC
CDR3aa: CASSYPPRGQETQYF
abundance: NA
d_gene: NA
v_gene: TRBV6-2/TRBV6-3
j_gene: TRBJ2-5

CDR3nt: TGTGCCAGCAGTTTAACAGGGGGCCAAAATCAGCCCCAGCATTTT
CDR3aa: CASSLTGGQNQPQHF
abundance: NA
d_gene: TRBD1
v_gene: TRBV28
j_gene: TRBJ1-5

CDR3nt: TGTGCCAGCAGTTTATCGGCGGGAACAGATACGCAGTATTTT
CDR3aa: CASSLSAGTDTQYF
abundance: few
d_gene: NA
v_gene: TRBV27
j_gene: TRBJ2-3

CDR3nt: TGTGCCAGCAGTTACTCGAGGTATCAGCCCCAGCATTTT
CDR3aa: CASSYSRYQPQHF
abundance: few
d_gene: NA
v_gene: TRBV6-2/TRBV6-3
j_gene: TRBJ1-5

CDR3nt: TGTGCCGCCAGAGGCGGGAGCTCCTACGAGCAGTACTTC
CDR3aa: CAARGGSSYEQYF
abundance: NA
d_gene: TRBD2
v_gene: TRBV6-5
j_gene: TRBJ2-7

CDR3nt: TGTGCCAGTAGTGCCTCGCTGATGACTGCGAAACTTGAAAAACTGTTTTTT
CDR3aa: CASSASLMTAKLEKLFF
abundance: NA
d_gene: NA
v_gene: TRBV19
j_gene: TRBJ1-4

CDR3nt: TGTGCCAGCAGCTTAGGGCGGGGGACCTATGGCTACACCTTC
CDR3aa: CASSLGRGTYGYTF
abundance: few
d_gene: NA
v_gene: TRBV7-2
j_gene: TRBJ1-2

CDR3nt: TGTGCCAGCAGTGCCGGGACTAGCGGGAAAGAGACCCAGTACTTC
CDR3aa: CASSAGTSGKETQYF
abundance: NA
d_gene: TRBD2
v_gene: TRBV6-2/TRBV6-3
j_gene: TRBJ2-5

CDR3nt: TGTGCCAGCCGATACGTGGGACAGGAGGATTCACCCCTCCACTTT
CDR3aa: CASRYVGQEDSPLHF
abundance: NA
d_gene: TRBD1
v_gene: TRBV6-4
j_gene: TRBJ1-6

CDR3nt: TGTGCCAGCAGGCAGGTCTACGAGCAGTACTTC
CDR3aa: CASRQVYEQYF
abundance: NA
d_gene: NA
v_gene: TRBV6-5
j_gene: TRBJ2-7

CDR3nt: TGTGCCAGCAGCTCTGCAGGGTTCTGGGGCTCCTATAATTCACCCCTCCACTTT
CDR3aa: CASSSAGFWGSYNSPLHF
abundance: NA
d_gene: NA
v_gene: TRBV7-2
j_gene: TRBJ1-6

CDR3nt: TGTGCCACCAGTGATCCCGTCGTGGACAGGGCCACAGATACGCAGTATTTT
CDR3aa: CATSDPVVDRATDTQYF
abundance: NA
d_gene: TRBD1
v_gene: TRBV24-1
j_gene: TRBJ2-3

CDR3nt: TGCGCCAGCAGCTTGGAAAGGGGAGGACCCCCAGATACGCAGTATTTT
CDR3aa: CASSLERGGPPDTQYF
abundance: NA
d_gene: NA
v_gene: TRBV5-1
j_gene: TRBJ2-3

CDR3nt: TGTGCCAGCAGTGCCACGGGACTCCCCGGCGGCTACAATGAGCAGTTCTTC
CDR3aa: CASSATGLPGGYNEQFF
abundance: NA
d_gene: NA
v_gene: TRBV28
j_gene: TRBJ2-1

CDR3nt: TGTGCCACCTGGACAGAAAACTTGAACACTGAAGCTTTCTTT
CDR3aa: CATWTENLNTEAFF
abundance: NA
d_gene: NA
v_gene: TRBV5-4
j_gene: TRBJ1-1

CDR3nt: TGTGCCAGCAGTTACCACCCCCAGGGACAACACACTGAAGCTTTCTTT
CDR3aa: CASSYHPQGQHTEAFF
abundance: NA
d_gene: NA
v_gene: TRBV6-2/TRBV6-3
j_gene: TRBJ1-1

CDR3nt: TGTGCCAGCAGCCAAGATGCCCCGGGACTAGCGGGAGGCCAGGCGACCCAGTACTTC
CDR3aa: CASSQDAPGLAGGQATQYF
abundance: NA
d_gene: TRBD2
v_gene: TRBV14
j_gene: TRBJ2-5

CDR3nt: TGTGCCAGTAGTATCGCAGGTCCAAGTGGAAACACCATATATTTT
CDR3aa: CASSIAGPSGNTIYF
abundance: NA
d_gene: NA
v_gene: TRBV19
j_gene: TRBJ1-3

CDR3nt: TGTGCCAGCTCACCAGGGGGCCCCTACGAGCAGTACTTC
CDR3aa: CASSPGGPYEQYF
abundance: NA
d_gene: NA
v_gene: TRBV18
j_gene: TRBJ2-7

CDR3nt: TGTGCCAGCAGTCCCCCAACAGGGTTGGGAGAAAAACTGTTTTTT
CDR3aa: CASSPPTGLGEKLFF
abundance: NA
d_gene: NA
v_gene: TRBV28
j_gene: TRBJ1-4

CDR3nt: TGCGCCAGCAGCTCTCTGACAGGGCAAGAGACCCAGTACTTC
CDR3aa: CASSSLTGQETQYF
abundance: once
d_gene: TRBD1
v_gene: TRBV5-1
j_gene: TRBJ2-5

CDR3nt: TGTGCCAGCAGCTTGGGGAGCGGGAGGTACAATGAGCAGTTCTTC
CDR3aa: CASSLGSGRYNEQFF
abundance: NA
d_gene: TRBD2
v_gene: TRBV11-3
j_gene: TRBJ2-1

CDR3nt: TGTGCCAGTAGTTGGGGCAGGGGGCATACTGAAGCTTTCTTT
CDR3aa: CASSWGRGHTEAFF
abundance: NA
d_gene: TRBD1
v_gene: TRBV19
j_gene: TRBJ1-1

CDR3nt: TGTGCCAGCAGCCCCACTAGAGCGGGGGCAGGTAATGAGCAGTTCTTC
CDR3aa: CASSPTRAGAGNEQFF
abundance: NA
d_gene: TRBD2
v_gene: TRBV7-2
j_gene: TRBJ2-1

CDR3nt: TGTGCCACCAGTGACTATGGCCAGGGTGGAGAGACCCAGTACTTC
CDR3aa: CATSDYGQGGETQYF
abundance: NA
d_gene: NA
v_gene: TRBV24-1
j_gene: TRBJ2-5

CDR3nt: TGCGCCAGCAGCCCTTCTAGCGGGACCTACAATGAGCAGTTCTTC
CDR3aa: CASSPSSGTYNEQFF
abundance: NA
d_gene: TRBD2
v_gene: TRBV5-1
j_gene: TRBJ2-1

CDR3nt: TGTGCCATCAGACAGGGGATCACCGGGGAGCTGTTTTTT
CDR3aa: CAIRQGITGELFF
abundance: NA
d_gene: TRBD1
v_gene: TRBV10-3
j_gene: TRBJ2-2

CDR3nt: TGTGCCAGTAGTGGGTCAGGATCAAATGAAAAACTGTTTTTT
CDR3aa: CASSGSGSNEKLFF
abundance: NA
d_gene: NA
v_gene: TRBV19
j_gene: TRBJ1-4

CDR3nt: TGCGCCAGCAGCCAATGGGGGGACCCTCTCCAAGAGACCCAGTACTTC
CDR3aa: CASSQWGDPLQETQYF
abundance: NA
d_gene: NA
v_gene: TRBV4-3
j_gene: TRBJ2-5

CDR3nt: TGTGCCAGCAGCGTAGCTACTGGCGCCGGGGGGAATGAGCAGTTCTTC
CDR3aa: CASSVATGAGGNEQFF
abundance: NA
d_gene: TRBD2
v_gene: TRBV9
j_gene: TRBJ2-1

CDR3nt: TGCAGCGTTGTGCATGGGGCTAATGAGCAGTTCTTC
CDR3aa: CSVVHGANEQFF
abundance: NA
d_gene: NA
v_gene: TRBV29-1
j_gene: TRBJ2-1

CDR3nt: TGTGCCAGCAGTTACGAGCTTGGCGGGACGGTCGAGCAGTACTTC
CDR3aa: CASSYELGGTVEQYF
abundance: NA
d_gene: NA
v_gene: TRBV6-6
j_gene: TRBJ2-7

CDR3nt: TGTGCCAGCAGTGCCGGGGGATCTTACAATGAGCAGTTCTTC
CDR3aa: CASSAGGSYNEQFF
abundance: NA
d_gene: NA
v_gene: TRBV6-4
j_gene: TRBJ2-1

CDR3nt: TGTGCCAGCACCACTACTAGCGCCCGCACAGATACGCAGTATTTT
CDR3aa: CASTTTSARTDTQYF
abundance: NA
d_gene: TRBD2
v_gene: TRBV6-5
j_gene: TRBJ2-3

CDR3nt: TGTGCCAGCAGCTTGGTAGGGGATGGCTACACCTTC
CDR3aa: CASSLVGDGYTF
abundance: once
d_gene: NA
v_gene: TRBV11-2
j_gene: TRBJ1-2

CDR3nt: TGTGCCAGCAGTCCACTATTACCGGAACAGGGAGCTAACTATGGCTACACCTTC
CDR3aa: CASSPLLPEQGANYGYTF
abundance: NA
d_gene: NA
v_gene: TRBV28
j_gene: TRBJ1-2

CDR3nt: TGTGCCAGCATTGTAGGCGGCCCCGGGGATACGCAGTATTTT
CDR3aa: CASIVGGPGDTQYF
abundance: NA
d_gene: NA
v_gene: TRBV6-5
j_gene: TRBJ2-3

CDR3nt: TGTGCCAGCAGTTGGACAGGGGGCACTGAAGCTTTCTTT
CDR3aa: CASSWTGGTEAFF
abundance: NA
d_gene: TRBD1
v_gene: TRBV27
j_gene: TRBJ1-1

CDR3nt: TGTGCCAGCAGTCGTGGGCAGGGTTTAGATGGCTACACCTTC
CDR3aa: CASSRGQGLDGYTF
abundance: NA
d_gene: NA
v_gene: TRBV3-1/TRBV3-2
j_gene: TRBJ1-2

CDR3nt: TGTGCCAGCAGCTCGGCTAGCGACCCTTACCCCACAGATACGCAGTATTTT
CDR3aa: CASSSASDPYPTDTQYF
abundance: NA
d_gene: NA
v_gene: TRBV5-8
j_gene: TRBJ2-3

CDR3nt: TGTGCCAGCTCAAATACAGGGGCAAACACTGAAGCTTTCTTT
CDR3aa: CASSNTGANTEAFF
abundance: NA
d_gene: TRBD1
v_gene: TRBV18
j_gene: TRBJ1-1

CDR3nt: TGTGCCAGCAGCGATAGACAGGGGGCTAATGAAAAACTGTTTTTT
CDR3aa: CASSDRQGANEKLFF
abundance: NA
d_gene: TRBD1
v_gene: TRBV9
j_gene: TRBJ1-4

CDR3nt: TGCAGCGTTGAACCTTGGGGAGGGACCGAGAGGGTTTTT
CDR3aa: CSVEPWGGTERVF
abundance: NA
d_gene: NA
v_gene: TRBV29-1
j_gene: TRBJ1-4

CDR3nt: TGCAGCGTTGAAGATTTCAGTCAAGCTTTCTTT
CDR3aa: CSVEDFSQAFF
abundance: NA
d_gene: NA
v_gene: TRBV29-1
j_gene: TRBJ1-1

CDR3nt: TGTGCCAGCAGTTACTCGGGACTAGCGGGGACCTACGAGCAGTACTTC
CDR3aa: CASSYSGLAGTYEQYF
abundance: NA
d_gene: TRBD2
v_gene: TRBV6-5
j_gene: TRBJ2-7

CDR3nt: TGTGCCAGCAGCTTAGCAGCCTTAAGCTCCTACAATGAGCAGTTCTTC
CDR3aa: CASSLAALSSYNEQFF
abundance: NA
d_gene: NA
v_gene: TRBV7-6
j_gene: TRBJ2-1

CDR3nt: TGCGCCAGCAGCCCCAGCCAGCGGGATTACAATGAGCAGTTCTTC
CDR3aa: CASSPSQRDYNEQFF
abundance: NA
d_gene: TRBD2
v_gene: TRBV5-1
j_gene: TRBJ2-1